The entry that follows covers one TCR beta chain sequence. Its antigen is unidentified. Expressed TCRB transcripts got sequenced, as all isolated RNA was reverse transcribed. The repertoire was sequenced with immunoSEQ multiplex PCR; TCRdb's copy has only in-frame clones and lacks some. The sample yields 500,000 to 800,000 clones, roughly an eighth seen once. These data belong to a study of beta chain features in type 1 diabetes. On the study more broadly: Sorted cells from all samples, numbering 100 million to 120 million, were examined.

The germline gives CDR1 SGHNT, CDR2 YYREEE (reference sequence). Trimming took 0 bases from V and 8 from J, leaving 14 bases between them. The CDR3 runs 14 residues. Study conclusions and caveats: Researchers reported that naive, central memory and Treg TCRB repertoires appeared more similar in patients than in healthy donors. Insertions were fewer and deletions more numerous at VDJ junctions in type 1 diabetes patients. People with Type 1 diabetes carried modestly yet significantly shorter TCRB CDR3s in all four CD4+ subsets. TCRB rearrangement may or may not be influenced by HLA type; here this remained unresolved.

Sample: naive CD4+ T cells from blood. This receptor was taken from a man aged 25-45 years with type 1 diabetes. The gene calls are TRBV5-4 and TRBJ1-2; a weak D match, TRBD1 (5 bases). This CDR3 is CASSLENRPVGYTF. In DNA form, the CDR3 reads TGTGCCAGCAGCTTGGAGAACAGGCCTGTCGGCTACACCTTC.